The 15 T cell receptor beta chains reported below all come from one sample, sequenced in a study of T cells in Graves' hyperthyroidism and ophthalmopathy. Regions amplified from RNA transcripts were the TCR beta CDR3 regions. TCR CDR3 underwent first-round RT-PCR with the HTBI primer set. A single record per CDR3 protein comes from TCRdb applying MiXCR to the multiplex PCR reads. The data contain 600,000 to 800,000 distinct CDR3 sequences, roughly a third of them seen just once; the ten biggest clones take up roughly 30%. Sequenced input: blood. The receptor source for this set is a middle-aged woman with Graves' hyperthyroidism.

This clonotype was counted a few times. A junction boundary mismatches the germline segment, possibly from a read error. V is TRBV7-9 and J is TRBJ1-2; no firm D call. This CDR3 comprises 15 residues. Germline V gene lookup returns CDR1 SEHNR and CDR2 FQNEAQ (reference sequence). DNA for the CDR3: TGCGCCAGCAGCCAAGTCCCAGGAACCGGCTATGGCTACACCTTC. This translates into CASSQVPGTGYGYTF.

This clonotype was seen many times. The V and J genes are TRBV29-1 and TRBJ1-3, with no clear D. V was clipped by 7 bases and J by 0 bases, with 10 bases between them. Germline V gives CDR1 SQVTM, CDR2 ANQGSEA. The CDR3 runs to 13 residues. CDR3 in amino acids: CSGAEASGNTIYF. CDR3 nucleotides: TGCAGCGGGGCAGAAGCCTCTGGAAACACCATATATTTT.

Remarks on this clonotype: One end of the junction is discordant with germline, which a read error may explain. The chain links TRBV4-3 to TRBJ2-7; weak D call: TRBD2 (5 bases). The germline V gene has CDR1 LGHNA and CDR2 YSLEER. The CDR3 spans 15 residues. The chain's CDR3 is CASGQEGNRGYEQYF. In DNA form, the CDR3 reads TGCGCCAGCGGCCAAGAAGGGAATCGGGGCTACGAGCAGTACTTC.

The CDR3 loop is CASSPYNEETQYF. The CDR3 coding sequence is TGTGCCAGCAGCCCCTACAACGAAGAGACCCAGTACTTC. The gene calls are TRBV7-9 and TRBJ2-5; the D is unclear. V was clipped by 5 bases and J by 3 bases, with 10 bases between them. The germline V gene encodes CDR1 SEHNR and CDR2 FQNEAQ (reference sequence). The CDR3 runs 13 residues.

The chain has TRBV7-2 and TRBJ1-6; no definite D call. V was cut by 0 bases and J by 5 bases, with 11 bases left in between. The CDR3 totals 16 residues. Germline V gene lookup returns CDR1 SGHTA and CDR2 FQGNSA. The CDR3 sequence: CASSLAGWANNSPLHF. The CDR3 nucleotides read TGTGCCAGCAGCTTAGCAGGGTGGGCCAATAATTCACCCCTCCACTTT.

The chain recombines TRBV25-1 with TRBJ1-4, with D unresolved. There are 14 residues in the CDR3. Germline V gene lookup returns CDR1 MGHDK and CDR2 SYGVNS. DNA for the CDR3: TGTGCTAGAGATCTGGCAAACGAAAATGAAAAACTGTTTTTT. Protein: CARDLANENEKLFF.

The sample holds a few counts of this clonotype. The genes are TRBV6-2 or TRBV6-3 and TRBJ1-1; D not resolved. The CDR3 has 14 amino acids. Between the trimmed V and J ends, which lost 4 bases and 7 bases, there was a span of 16 bases. In germline, CDR1 is MNHEY, CDR2 SVGEGT. DNA of the CDR3: TGTGCCAGCAGTTGGGAGGGAGAGGTGAATGAAGCTTTCTTT. It codes for CASSWEGEVNEAFF.

This clonotype came up a few times. The chain joins TRBV7-9 to TRBJ1-1; 8 bases are a match to TRBD1. There are 14 residues in the CDR3. CDR1 is SEHNR, CDR2 FQNEAQ, per germline (reference sequence). Trimming took 5 bases from V and 7 from J; bases not matched to a gene: 9. This chain's CDR3 is CASSGPGGGNEAFF. CDR3 DNA sequence: TGTGCCAGCAGCGGGCCAGGGGGCGGGAATGAAGCTTTCTTT.

This clonotype appeared many times. This chain joins TRBV24-1 and TRBJ2-5, with D perhaps matching TRBD2 (7 bases). CDR3 length equals 15 residues. Trimming left V 5 bases short and J 6 bases short, with 18 bases between. CDR1 KGHDR and CDR2 SFDVKD come from the germline V gene. In nucleotides, the CDR3 is TGTGCCACCAGTGCAGGGGAGGGCCGTATAAAGACCCAGTACTTC. This codes for CATSAGEGRIKTQYF.

CDR3 sequence reads: CASSTRQGNNSPLHF. CDR3 sequence (DNA): TGTGCCAGCAGTACTCGACAGGGGAATAATTCACCCCTCCACTTT. The chain has TRBV2 and TRBJ1-6, with TRBD1 matching 8 bases. The CDR3 has 15 amino acids. Losses at the gene ends were 5 bases for V and 5 bases for J; bases not matched to a gene: 5. In germline, CDR1 is SNHLY, CDR2 FYNNEI.

The chain has TRBV2 and TRBJ1-5, with D unresolved. V was clipped by 6 bases and J by 9 bases, with 18 bases between them. CDR1 and CDR2 from the germline V gene are SNHLY and FYNNEI. The length of the CDR3 is 14 residues. CDR3 nucleotides: TGTGCCAGCAGCTTACTCACATACACATCGCCCCAGCATTTT. Amino acid sequence: CASSLLTYTSPQHF. Filled out from reference TRBV2 and TRBJ1-5, the complete variable domain reads EPEVTQTPSHQVTQMGQEVILRCVPISNHLYFYWYRQILGQKVEFLVSFYNNEISEKSEIFDDQFSVERPDGSNFTLKIRSTKLEDSAMYFCASSLLTYTSPQHFGDGTRLSIL.

The rearrangement links TRBV25-1 to TRBJ1-1, with D possibly TRBD1 on 5 matching bases. This CDR3 has 15 amino acids. V lost 6 bases to trimming and J lost 4 bases, with 18 bases between them. Germline lookup yields CDR1 MGHDK and CDR2 SYGVNS. CDR3 DNA: TGTGCCAGCAGACCCAGCAGGGCCAGGGCCACTGAAGCTTTCTTT. Its translation is CASRPSRARATEAFF.

The chain employs TRBV20-1 and TRBJ1-5; D unresolved. The length of the CDR3 is 13 residues. Deletions cut 5 bases from V and 11 bases from J, with 19 bases between. CDR1 is DFQATT and CDR2 is SNEGSKA in the germline V gene (reference sequence). The CDR3: CSAVAGHQETQHF. The CDR3 DNA reads as TGCAGTGCTGTAGCGGGCCACCAAGAGACCCAGCATTTT.

Points on this clonotype: A much larger clone lies a single base off, so this may be a read error. The rearrangement joins TRBV10-3 to TRBJ2-7, with D tentatively TRBD1 or TRBD2 (6 bases each). The end of the DNA aligns better with TRBJ2-1, so the J call may be wrong. This CDR3 has 16 residues. CDR1 is ENHRY, CDR2 SYGVKD, per germline. In nucleotides, the CDR3 is TGTGCCATCAGGGCAACCTTCGGGGGCAGCTCCTACGAGCAGTTCTTC. Its protein is CAIRATFGGSSYEQFF.

The rearrangement links TRBV25-1 to TRBJ1-5; possible D gene TRBD1, 5 bases. Germline V lookup: CDR1 MGHDK, CDR2 SYGVNS. Trimming removed 4 bases at V and 5 bases at J, with 18 bases between. The CDR3 runs to 16 residues. The CDR3 here is CASSGADTIEYQPQHF. CDR3 sequence (DNA): TGTGCCAGCAGTGGAGCGGACACGATAGAGTATCAGCCCCAGCATTTT.